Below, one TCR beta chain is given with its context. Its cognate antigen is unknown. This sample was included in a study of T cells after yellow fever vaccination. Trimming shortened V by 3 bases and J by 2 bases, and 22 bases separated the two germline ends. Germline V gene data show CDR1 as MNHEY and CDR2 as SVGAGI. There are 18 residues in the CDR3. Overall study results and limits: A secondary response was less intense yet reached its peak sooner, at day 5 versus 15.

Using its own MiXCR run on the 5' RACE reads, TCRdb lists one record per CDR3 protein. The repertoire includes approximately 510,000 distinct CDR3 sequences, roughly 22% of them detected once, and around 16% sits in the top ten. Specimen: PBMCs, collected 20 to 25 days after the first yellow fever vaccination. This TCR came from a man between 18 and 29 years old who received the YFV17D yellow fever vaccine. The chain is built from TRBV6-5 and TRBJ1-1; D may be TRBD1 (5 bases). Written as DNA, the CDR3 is TGTGCCAGCAGTTATACGACAATGGGGACCCAGGGAAACACTGAAGCTTTCTTT. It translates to CASSYTTMGTQGNTEAFF.